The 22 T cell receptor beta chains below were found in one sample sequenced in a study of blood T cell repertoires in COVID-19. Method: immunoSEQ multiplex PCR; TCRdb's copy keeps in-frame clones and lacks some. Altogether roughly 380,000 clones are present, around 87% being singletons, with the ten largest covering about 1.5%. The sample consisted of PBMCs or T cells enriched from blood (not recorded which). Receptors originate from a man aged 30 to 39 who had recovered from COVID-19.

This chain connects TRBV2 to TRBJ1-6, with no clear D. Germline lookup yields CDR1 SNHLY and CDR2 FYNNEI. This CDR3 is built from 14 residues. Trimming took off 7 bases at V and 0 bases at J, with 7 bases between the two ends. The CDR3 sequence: CASTPSSYNSPLHF. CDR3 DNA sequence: TGTGCCAGCACCCCCAGCTCCTATAATTCACCCCTCCACTTT.

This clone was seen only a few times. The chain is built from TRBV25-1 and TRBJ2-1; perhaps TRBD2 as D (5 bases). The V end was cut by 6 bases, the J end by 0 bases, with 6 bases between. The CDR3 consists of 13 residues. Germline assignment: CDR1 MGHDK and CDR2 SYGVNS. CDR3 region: CASRGSSYNEQFF. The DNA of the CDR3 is TGTGCCAGCAGGGGGAGCTCCTACAATGAGCAGTTCTTC.

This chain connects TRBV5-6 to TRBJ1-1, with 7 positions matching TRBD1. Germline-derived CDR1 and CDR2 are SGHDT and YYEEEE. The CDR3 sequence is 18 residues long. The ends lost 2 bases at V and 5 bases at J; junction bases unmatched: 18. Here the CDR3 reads CASSFWRSHRGGSTEAFF. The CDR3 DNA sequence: TGTGCCAGCAGCTTTTGGCGGTCCCACAGGGGTGGGAGTACTGAAGCTTTCTTT. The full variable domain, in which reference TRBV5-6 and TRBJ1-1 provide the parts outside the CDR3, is DAGVTQSPTHLIKTRGQQVTLRCSPKSGHDTVSWYQQALGQGPQFIFQYYEEEERQRGNFPDRFSGHQFPNYSSELNVNALLLGDSALYLCASSFWRSHRGGSTEAFFGQGTRLTVV.

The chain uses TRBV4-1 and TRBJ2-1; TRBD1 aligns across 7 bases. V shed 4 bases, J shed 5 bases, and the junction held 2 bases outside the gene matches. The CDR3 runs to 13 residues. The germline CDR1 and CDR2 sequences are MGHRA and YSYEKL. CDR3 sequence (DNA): TGCGCCAGCAGCCGGGACAGAGACAATGAGCAGTTCTTC. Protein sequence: CASSRDRDNEQFF.

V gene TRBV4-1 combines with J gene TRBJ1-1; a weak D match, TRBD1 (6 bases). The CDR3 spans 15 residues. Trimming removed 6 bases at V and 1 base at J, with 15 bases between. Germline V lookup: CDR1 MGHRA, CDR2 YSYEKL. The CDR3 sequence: CASRSVGQKNTEAFF. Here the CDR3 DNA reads TGCGCCAGCAGGTCTGTAGGACAGAAGAACACTGAAGCTTTCTTT.

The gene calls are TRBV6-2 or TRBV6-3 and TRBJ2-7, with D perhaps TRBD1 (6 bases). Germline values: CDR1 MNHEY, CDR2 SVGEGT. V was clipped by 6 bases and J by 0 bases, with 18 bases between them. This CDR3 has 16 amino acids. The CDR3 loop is CASSPLTGPRSYEQYF. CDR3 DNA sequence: TGTGCCAGCAGCCCGCTGACAGGACCTCGCTCCTACGAGCAGTACTTC.

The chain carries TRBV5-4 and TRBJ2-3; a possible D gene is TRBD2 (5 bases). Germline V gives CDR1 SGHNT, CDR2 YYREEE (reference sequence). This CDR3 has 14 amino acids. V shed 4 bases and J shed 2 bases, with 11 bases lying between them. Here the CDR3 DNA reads TGTGCCAGCAGCCCCGGGCGGGCCACAGATACGCAGTATTTT. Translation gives CASSPGRATDTQYF. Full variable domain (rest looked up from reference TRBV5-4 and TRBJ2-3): ETGVTQSPTHLIKTRGQQVTLRCSSQSGHNTVSWYQQALGQGPQFIFQYYREEENGRGNFPPRFSGLQFPNYSSELNVNALELDDSALYLCASSPGRATDTQYFGPGTRLTVL.

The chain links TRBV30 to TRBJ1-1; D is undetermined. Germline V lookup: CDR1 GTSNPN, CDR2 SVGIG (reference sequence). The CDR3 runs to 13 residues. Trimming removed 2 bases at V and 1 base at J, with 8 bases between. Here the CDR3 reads CAWSPQANTEAFF. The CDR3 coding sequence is TGTGCCTGGAGTCCTCAGGCGAACACTGAAGCTTTCTTT.

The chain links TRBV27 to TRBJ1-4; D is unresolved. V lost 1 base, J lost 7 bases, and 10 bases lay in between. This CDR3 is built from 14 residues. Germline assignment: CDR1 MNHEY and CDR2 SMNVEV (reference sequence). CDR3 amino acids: CASSLWTGSEKLFF. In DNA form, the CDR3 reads TGTGCCAGCAGTTTATGGACTGGGAGTGAAAAACTGTTTTTT.

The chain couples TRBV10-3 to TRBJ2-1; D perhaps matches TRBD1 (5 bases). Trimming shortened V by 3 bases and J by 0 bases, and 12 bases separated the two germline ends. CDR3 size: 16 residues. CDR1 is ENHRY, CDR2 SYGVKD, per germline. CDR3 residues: CAISERTQSSYNEQFF. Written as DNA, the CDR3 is TGTGCCATCAGTGAAAGGACACAGAGCTCCTACAATGAGCAGTTCTTC.

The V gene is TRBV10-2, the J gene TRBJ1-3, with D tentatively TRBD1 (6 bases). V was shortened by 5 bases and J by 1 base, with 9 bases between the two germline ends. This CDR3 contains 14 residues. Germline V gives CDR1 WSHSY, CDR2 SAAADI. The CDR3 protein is CASSPQGSGNTIYF. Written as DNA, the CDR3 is TGCGCCAGCAGTCCTCAGGGGTCTGGAAACACCATATATTTT.

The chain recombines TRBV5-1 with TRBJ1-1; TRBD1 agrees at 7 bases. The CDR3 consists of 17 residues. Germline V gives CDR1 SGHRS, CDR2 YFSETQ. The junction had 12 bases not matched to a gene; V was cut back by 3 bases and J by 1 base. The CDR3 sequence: CASSSTGSPGKNTEAFF. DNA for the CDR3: TGCGCCAGCAGCTCGACAGGGAGCCCCGGGAAGAACACTGAAGCTTTCTTT.

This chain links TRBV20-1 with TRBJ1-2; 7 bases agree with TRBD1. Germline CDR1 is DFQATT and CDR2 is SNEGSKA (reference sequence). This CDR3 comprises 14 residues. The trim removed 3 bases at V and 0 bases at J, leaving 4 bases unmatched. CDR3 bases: TGCAGTGCTAGTCAGGGGGGAGCTAACTATGGCTACACCTTC. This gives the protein CSASQGGANYGYTF.

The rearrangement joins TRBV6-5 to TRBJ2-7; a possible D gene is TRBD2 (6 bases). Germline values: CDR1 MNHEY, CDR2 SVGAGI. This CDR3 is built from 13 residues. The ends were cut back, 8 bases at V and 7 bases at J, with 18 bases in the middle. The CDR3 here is CASDPGGAEEQYF. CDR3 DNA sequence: TGTGCCAGCGACCCCGGCGGGGCCGAGGAGCAGTACTTC.

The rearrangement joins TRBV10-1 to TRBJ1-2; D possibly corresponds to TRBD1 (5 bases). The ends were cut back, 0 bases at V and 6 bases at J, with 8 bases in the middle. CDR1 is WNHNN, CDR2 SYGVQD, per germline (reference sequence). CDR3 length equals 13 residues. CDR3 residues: CASSESRAHGYTF. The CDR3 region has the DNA TGCGCCAGCAGTGAGTCCAGGGCTCATGGCTACACCTTC.

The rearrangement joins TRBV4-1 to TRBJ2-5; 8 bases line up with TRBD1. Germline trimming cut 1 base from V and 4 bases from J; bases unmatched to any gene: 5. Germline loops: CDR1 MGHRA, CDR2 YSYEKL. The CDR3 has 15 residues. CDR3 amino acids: CASSQAQGGLETQYF. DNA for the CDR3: TGCGCCAGCAGCCAAGCACAGGGGGGATTAGAGACCCAGTACTTC.

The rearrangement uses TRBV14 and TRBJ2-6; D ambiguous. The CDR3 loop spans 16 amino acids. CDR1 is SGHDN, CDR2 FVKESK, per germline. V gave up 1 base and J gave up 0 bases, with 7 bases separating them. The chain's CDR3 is CASSQGLFSGANVLTF. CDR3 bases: TGTGCCAGCAGCCAAGGACTTTTCTCTGGGGCCAACGTCCTGACTTTC.

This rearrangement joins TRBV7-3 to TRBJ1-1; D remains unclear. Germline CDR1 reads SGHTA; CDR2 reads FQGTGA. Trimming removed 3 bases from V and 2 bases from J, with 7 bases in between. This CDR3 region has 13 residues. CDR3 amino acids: CASSFTYNTEAFF. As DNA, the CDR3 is TGTGCCAGCAGCTTTACATACAACACTGAAGCTTTCTTT.

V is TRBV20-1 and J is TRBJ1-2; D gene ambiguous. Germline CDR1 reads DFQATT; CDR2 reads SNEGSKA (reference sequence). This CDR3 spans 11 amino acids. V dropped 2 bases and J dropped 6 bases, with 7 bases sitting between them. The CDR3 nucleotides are TGCAGTGCTAGATCTACTGATGGCTACACCTTC. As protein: CSARSTDGYTF.

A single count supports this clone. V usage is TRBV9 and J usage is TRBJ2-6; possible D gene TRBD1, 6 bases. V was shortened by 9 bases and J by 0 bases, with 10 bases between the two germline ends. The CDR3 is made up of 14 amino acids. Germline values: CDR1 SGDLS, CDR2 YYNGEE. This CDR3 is CATEGVSGANVLTF. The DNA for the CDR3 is TGTGCCACCGAGGGGGTCTCTGGGGCCAACGTCCTGACTTTC.

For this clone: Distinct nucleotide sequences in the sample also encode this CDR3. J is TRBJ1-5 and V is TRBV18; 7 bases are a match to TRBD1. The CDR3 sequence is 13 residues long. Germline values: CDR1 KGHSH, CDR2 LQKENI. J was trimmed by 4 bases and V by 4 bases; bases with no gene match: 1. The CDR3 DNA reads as TGTGCCAGCTCACGGGACAGAAATCAGCCCCAGCATTTT. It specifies CASSRDRNQPQHF.

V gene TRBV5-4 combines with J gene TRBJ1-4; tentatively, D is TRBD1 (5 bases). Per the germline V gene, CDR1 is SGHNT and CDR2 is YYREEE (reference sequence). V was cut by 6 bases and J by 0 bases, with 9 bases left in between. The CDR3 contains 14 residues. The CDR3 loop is CASKTAATNEKLFF. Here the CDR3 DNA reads TGTGCCAGCAAGACAGCCGCAACTAATGAAAAACTGTTTTTT. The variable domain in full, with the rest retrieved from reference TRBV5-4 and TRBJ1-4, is ETGVTQSPTHLIKTRGQQVTLRCSSQSGHNTVSWYQQALGQGPQFIFQYYREEENGRGNFPPRFSGLQFPNYSSELNVNALELDDSALYLCASKTAATNEKLFFGSGTQLSVL.